This T cell receptor (beta chain) was identified in a study of T cell repertoires in cytomegalovirus infection. Looking at the study overall: Indicated by public TCR beta signatures were CMV infection and matching HLA type. The study, taken as a whole, reports: Dominating the ex vivo response were TCR beta clonotypes that were CMV-specific and HLA-C-restricted.

TCRdb reanalysed the reads using MiXCR and keeps one entry per CDR3 protein. The data contain around 430,000 distinct CDR3 sequences, approximately 42% of them seen just once; the ten biggest clones take up about 39%. This clonotype came up a few times. The antigen is undetermined. The CDR3 has 15 amino acids. Trimming removed 7 bases at V and 0 bases at J, with 13 bases between. Germline V gene data show CDR1 as LNHDA and CDR2 as SQIVND (reference sequence). V and J are TRBV19 and TRBJ1-5; D is unresolved. This clonotype was obtained from a human donor in good health (CMV status not recorded). Some clones in this sample may be carry-over from other donors' samples. The specimen comprised cultured PBMCs, sampled from culture after CMV antigen stimulation. CDR3 nucleotides: TGTGCCAGTAATCCGACAATCTATAGCAATCAGCCCCAGCATTTT. Its translation: CASNPTIYSNQPQHF. Filled out from reference TRBV19 and TRBJ1-5, the complete variable domain reads DGGITQSPKYLFRKEGQNVTLSCEQNLNHDAMYWYRQDPGQGLRLIYYSQIVNDFQKGDIAEGYSVSREKKESFPLTVTSAQKNPTAFYLCASNPTIYSNQPQHFGDGTRLSIL.